This T cell receptor beta chain comes out of a study of blood T cell repertoires in COVID-19. Across the study: Whether acute or convalescent, the COVID-19 samples came from the United States, Italy and Spain. T cells, B-cell-depleted T cells, or PBMCs provided the cDNA or gDNA that served as material.

Study processing details: Amplified reference gene primers provided the basis for estimating nucleated cell counts. Profiling relied on immunoSEQ multiplex PCR, and the TCRdb table lists in-frame clones only, not all of them. The V and J calls and clone size are taken from that table; D and trimming were inferred from the DNA. The sample records about 160,000 clones, 77% being singletons. CDR1 and CDR2 (germline): KGHSH, LQKENI. The V end lost 6 bases, the J end lost 4 bases, and 12 bases lay between the germline ends. The CDR3 totals 13 residues. The V and J genes are TRBV18 and TRBJ2-5, with D unclear. Material: peripheral blood. This clonotype originated in a man aged 70-80 years with acute or convalescent COVID-19. The CDR3 reads CASSYSNGETQYF. The CDR3 DNA sequence: TGTGCCAGCTCGTATAGTAACGGAGAGACCCAGTACTTC.